What follows are 23 T cell receptor beta chains derived from one specimen sequenced in a study of T cell responses to AZD1222 COVID-19 vaccine (dated by TCRdb to the early 2020s). The library was built by means of the immunoSEQ multiplex PCR assay. TCRdb took this table from immuneACCESS and kept in-frame rearrangements with V and J called. Such tables lack part of the clones; where checked against another copy, unresolved V genes explain under half of the gap, and the rest is unexplained. For this sample the table gives approximately 91,000 clones, of which around nine tenths were detected only once. In total, the top ten clones hold 13% of the sample. The sample's time point, from its label and the paper: baseline before first vaccination. Here the sequenced sample was peripheral blood, taken on day 0 of AZD1222 vaccination. Receptors originate from an adult in good health.

CDR3 nucleotides: TGTGCCAGCAGCCAGCTGCCAGATGAGCAGTTCTTC. This translates into CASSQLPDEQFF. The rearrangement links TRBV28 to TRBJ2-1; D call uncertain. This CDR3 is 12 amino acids long. Germline V gene lookup returns CDR1 MDHEN and CDR2 SYDVKM. V lost 6 bases and J 8 bases, leaving 11 bases between the germline ends.

The chain combines TRBV6-5 with TRBJ1-1; 9 nucleotides line up with TRBD1. V shed 6 bases and J 3 bases; nucleotides not matched to a gene: 5. The CDR3 is 14 residues long. CDR1 is MNHEY, CDR2 SVGAGI, per germline. CDR3 sequence (DNA): TGTGCCAGCAGACGTCGGGACAGGGACACTGAAGCTTTCTTT. This sequence encodes CASRRRDRDTEAFF.

This clone showed up many times. This sequence joins TRBV5-1 and TRBJ2-1; tentatively, D is TRBD2 (6 bases). Germline CDR1 SGHRS, CDR2 YFSETQ. This CDR3 is 17 amino acids long. Trimming shortened V by 3 bases and J by 9 bases, and 25 bases separated the two germline ends. The CDR3 region has the DNA TGCGCCAGCAGCTACACGGACGGAGCGCGGAGGGCCATTGAGCAGTTCTTC. Protein: CASSYTDGARRAIEQFF.

The rearrangement links TRBV15 to TRBJ1-2; TRBD1 matches at 9 bases. Germline V gene sequence: CDR1 LNHNV, CDR2 YYDKDF (reference sequence). The CDR3 runs to 15 residues. V gave up 2 bases and J gave up 6 bases; unmatched junction bases: 7. CDR3 DNA: TGTGCCACCAGCAGAAGCCTGGACAGGGGAGATGGCTACACCTTC. This codes for CATSRSLDRGDGYTF.

The rearrangement uses TRBV6-1 and TRBJ2-5; 8 bases line up with TRBD2. The germline V gene has CDR1 MNHNS and CDR2 SASEGT. This CDR3 is built from 14 residues. After removal of 3 bases from V and 9 bases from J, the junction contained 9 bases not matched to a gene. The CDR3 DNA sequence: TGTGCCAGCAGTGACCTGACGGGGGGGGCGTCCCAGTACTTC. Translation gives CASSDLTGGASQYF.

This chain connects TRBV12-3 or TRBV12-4 to TRBJ2-1; the D is unclear. V shed 5 bases and J shed 6 bases, with 8 bases lying between them. The CDR3 contains 12 residues. The CDR3 loop reads CASSHGGNEQFF. CDR3 DNA sequence: TGTGCCAGCAGTCACGGCGGCAATGAGCAGTTCTTC.

This clone was picked up one time. The chain combines TRBV19 with TRBJ1-1, with 7 nucleotides matching TRBD1. The CDR3 contains 16 residues. After removal of 0 bases from V and 4 bases from J, the junction contained 8 bases not matched to a gene. Per the germline V gene, CDR1 is LNHDA and CDR2 is SQIVND (reference sequence). The CDR3 spells CASSIDHQGVSTEAFF. The CDR3 DNA sequence: TGTGCCAGTAGTATAGATCACCAGGGGGTGAGCACTGAAGCTTTCTTT.

The rearrangement joins TRBV12-3 or TRBV12-4 to TRBJ2-2, with 9 bases aligning to TRBD1. With 6 bases clipped from V and 8 bases from J, the junction kept 1 base outside the gene matches. The CDR3 spans 12 residues. The CDR3 is CASRQGAGELFF. The CDR3 region has the DNA TGTGCCAGCAGACAGGGGGCAGGGGAGCTGTTTTTT.

With respect to this clone: The junction departs from germline at one end; a sequencing error may be responsible. The rearrangement joins TRBV28 to TRBJ2-1, with 12 bases identical to TRBD2. There are 13 residues in the CDR3. Germline-derived CDR1 and CDR2 are MDHEN and SYDVKM. Here the CDR3 DNA reads TGTGCCAGCAGTGGGACTAGCGGGCCTCGGAAGATCTTC. This translates into CASSGTSGPRKIF.

This clone is a singleton in its sample. This chain uses TRBV5-6 with TRBJ1-2; 7 bases are shared with TRBD1. This CDR3 comprises 15 residues. V lost 2 bases to trimming and J lost 4 bases; unmatched junction nucleotides: 8. Looked up from germline, CDR1 is SGHDT and CDR2 is YYEEEE. CDR3 amino acids: CASSFGTEVSYGYTF. CDR3 nucleotide sequence: TGTGCCAGCAGCTTCGGGACAGAAGTATCCTATGGCTACACCTTC.

The genes are TRBV11-3 and TRBJ2-7; perhaps D is TRBD1 or TRBD2 (6 bases each). Germline V gene lookup returns CDR1 SGHNT and CDR2 YENEEA. Trimming removed 1 base from V and 3 bases from J, with 13 bases in between. The CDR3 has 15 amino acids. The CDR3 DNA reads TGTGCCAGCAGCTTAGGGGCAGGGGAGGACTACGAGCAGTACTTC. Residues: CASSLGAGEDYEQYF. The full variable domain, rest sourced from reference TRBV11-3 and TRBJ2-7, is EAGVVQSPRYKIIEKKQPVAFWCNPISGHNTLYWYLQNLGQGPELLIRYENEEAVDDSQLPKDRFSAERLKGVDSTLKIQPAELGDSAVYLCASSLGAGEDYEQYFGPGTRLTVT.

This chain joins TRBV14 and TRBJ1-1, with D possibly TRBD1 on 6 matching bases. Germline V gene lookup returns CDR1 SGHDN and CDR2 FVKESK. This CDR3 is built from 15 residues. V lost 2 bases to trimming and J lost 3 bases, with 13 bases between them. CDR3 loop: CASSQTGRGDTEAFF. CDR3 bases: TGTGCCAGCAGCCAAACAGGGAGGGGGGACACTGAAGCTTTCTTT.

The genes are TRBV5-1 and TRBJ1-2, with 8 bases lining up with TRBD1. The germline V gene encodes CDR1 SGHRS and CDR2 YFSETQ. V shed 5 bases, J shed 7 bases, and the junction held 7 bases outside the gene matches. The CDR3 extends over 13 amino acids. CDR3 nucleotides: TGCGCCAGCAGTCTCGACAGGGGTAGTGGCTACACCTTC. Amino acid sequence: CASSLDRGSGYTF.

This chain connects TRBV5-1 to TRBJ1-3, with a weak D call TRBD1 (6 bases). CDR1 is SGHRS, CDR2 YFSETQ, per germline. V dropped 1 base and J dropped 1 base, with 12 bases sitting between them. The length of the CDR3 is 16 residues. CDR3 residues: CASSLFGGRSGNTIYF. CDR3 in DNA: TGCGCCAGCAGCTTGTTCGGGGGGCGGTCTGGAAACACCATATATTTT.

The V and J genes are TRBV6-5 and TRBJ1-1; a possible D gene is TRBD1 (6 bases). The CDR3 length is 14 residues. The germline V gene encodes CDR1 MNHEY and CDR2 SVGAGI. Trimming took 0 bases from V and 5 from J, leaving 10 bases between them. This CDR3 is CASSYSRGATEAFF. The DNA of the CDR3 is TGTGCCAGCAGTTACTCGCGGGGGGCGACTGAAGCTTTCTTT.

This clone was seen only once. The chain couples TRBV7-2 to TRBJ1-2; 8 bases map to TRBD1. With V trimmed by 6 bases and J by 6 bases, 12 bases remained unmatched. Germline lookup yields CDR1 SGHTA and CDR2 FQGNSA. This CDR3 region has 15 residues. CDR3 sequence reads: CASSSTHRGSNGYTF. CDR3 in DNA: TGTGCCAGCAGTTCTACCCACAGGGGGAGTAATGGCTACACCTTC.

The chain links TRBV5-1 to TRBJ1-4; D is possibly TRBD1 (5 bases). The CDR3 length is 15 residues. In germline, CDR1 is SGHRS, CDR2 YFSETQ. Trimming pared 0 bases from V and 5 bases from J, leaving 11 bases between. CDR3 DNA sequence: TGCGCCAGCAGCTTGGTCGGGACGGGGAATGAAAAACTGTTTTTT. It is translated as CASSLVGTGNEKLFF.

The chain couples TRBV7-9 to TRBJ2-5; 11 bases align to TRBD1. Germline CDR1 reads SEHNR; CDR2 reads FQNEAQ (reference sequence). This CDR3 comprises 17 residues. With V trimmed by 3 bases and J by 0 bases, 6 bases remained unmatched. The CDR3 region has the DNA TGTGCCAGCAGCTTCCTCCGGGACAGGGGGTACCAAGAGACCCAGTACTTC. Its protein product is CASSFLRDRGYQETQYF.

DNA of the CDR3: TGTGCCAGCAGTTACCCGACAGGTAGCGGGAACACTGAAGCTTTCTTT. Amino acid sequence: CASSYPTGSGNTEAFF. This chain links TRBV6-5 with TRBJ1-1; TRBD1 might be the D (6 bases). Between the trimmed V and J ends, which lost 2 bases and 1 base, there was a span of 14 bases. The germline V gene has CDR1 MNHEY and CDR2 SVGAGI. CDR3 length: 16 amino acids.

The chain employs TRBV15 and TRBJ2-7; TRBD2 aligns across 14 bases. CDR3 length: 19 residues. CDR1 and CDR2 from the germline V gene are LNHNV and YYDKDF (reference sequence). The V gene end was trimmed by 0 bases and the J gene end by 3 bases; junction bases not matched to a gene: 10. DNA of the CDR3: TGTGCCACCAGCAGAGAGACTCCCGGGACTAGCGGGGGAGACTACGAGCAGTACTTC. It yields the protein CATSRETPGTSGGDYEQYF.

The chain couples TRBV7-3 to TRBJ2-3; D is undetermined. Trimming removed 6 bases at V and 1 base at J, with 11 bases between. Per germline, CDR1 SGHTA and CDR2 FQGTGA. The CDR3 runs to 14 residues. The DNA of the CDR3 is TGTGCCAGCAGTGCAGTAGAGCGCACAGATACGCAGTATTTT. Translation gives CASSAVERTDTQYF. The full variable domain, in which reference TRBV7-3 and TRBJ2-3 provide the parts outside the CDR3, is GAGVSQTPSNKVTEKGKYVELRCDPISGHTALYWYRQSLGQGPEFLIYFQGTGAADDSGLPNDRFFAVRPEGSVSTLKIQRTERGDSAVYLCASSAVERTDTQYFGPGTRLTVL.

This clone was seen a handful of times. CDR3 protein: CASSAERGGLGKLFF. The CDR3 bases are TGTGCCAGCAGTGCCGAAAGGGGGGGGCTTGGGAAACTGTTTTTT. The chain combines TRBV2 with TRBJ1-4, with a weak D call TRBD1 (6 bases). V shed 4 bases and J shed 11 bases, with 20 bases lying between them. CDR3 length: 15 residues. CDR1 is SNHLY and CDR2 is FYNNEI in the germline V gene. The full variable domain, in which reference TRBV2 and TRBJ1-4 provide the parts outside the CDR3, is EPEVTQTPSHQVTQMGQEVILRCVPISNHLYFYWYRQILGQKVEFLVSFYNNEISEKSEIFDDQFSVERPDGSNFTLKIRSTKLEDSAMYFCASSAERGGLGKLFFGSGTQLSVL.

This chain links TRBV25-1 with TRBJ1-1; possibly TRBD1 for D (6 bases). The germline CDR1 and CDR2 sequences are MGHDK and SYGVNS. The CDR3 extends over 15 amino acids. Trimming pared 3 bases from V and 2 bases from J, leaving 13 bases between. The CDR3 bases are TGTGCCAGCAGTGATCGGGGGCTAGTAAACACTGAAGCTTTCTTT. It encodes CASSDRGLVNTEAFF.